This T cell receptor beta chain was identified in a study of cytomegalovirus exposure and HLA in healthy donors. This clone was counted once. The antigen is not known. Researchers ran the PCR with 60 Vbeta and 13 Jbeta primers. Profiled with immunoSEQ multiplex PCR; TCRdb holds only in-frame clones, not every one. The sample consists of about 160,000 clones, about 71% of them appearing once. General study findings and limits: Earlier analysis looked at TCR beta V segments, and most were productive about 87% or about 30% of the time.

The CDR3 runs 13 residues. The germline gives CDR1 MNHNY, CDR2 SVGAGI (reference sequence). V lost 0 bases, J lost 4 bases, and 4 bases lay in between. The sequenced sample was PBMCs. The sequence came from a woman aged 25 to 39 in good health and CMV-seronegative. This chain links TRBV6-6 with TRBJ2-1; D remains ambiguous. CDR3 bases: TGTGCCAGCAGTTACTCGTCATACAATGAGCAGTTCTTC. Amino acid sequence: CASSYSSYNEQFF.